These T cell receptor beta chains were read from a single sample in a study of PD-1 blockade in classical Hodgkin lymphoma. Using immunoSEQ multiplex PCR, the repertoire was profiled, and TCRdb retains in-frame clones only, with some absent. Of 55,000 to 60,000 clones listed, around 90% are singletons. Here the sequenced sample was peripheral blood mononuclear cells (PBMCs), taken before the second cycle of nivolumab. Receptors originate from a human donor with classical Hodgkin lymphoma. Each CDR3 is given with its conserved first and last residue. A D gene is named only where the DNA matches it firmly. Part of the rows lack a size; the others show once, few, many or a class for expanded clones.

D gene,J gene,clone size,V gene,CDR3 DNA,CDR3 protein
-,TRBJ2-3,-,TRBV9,TGTGCCAGCAGCGTAGGGGTTCTGACTAGCACAGATACGCAGTATTTT,CASSVGVLTSTDTQYF
-,TRBJ2-5,-,TRBV6-5,TGTGCCAGCAGTTATGGCGGTGGAAATCAAGAGACCCAGTACTTC,CASSYGGGNQETQYF
-,TRBJ2-2,-,TRBV27,TGTGCCAGCAGTTTAATAGGGACCGCGAACACCGGGGAGCTGTTTTTT,CASSLIGTANTGELFF
-,TRBJ1-2,-,TRBV6-4,TGTGCCAGCAGTGACTCGTCCCTAGGGGGTGGCTACACCTTC,CASSDSSLGGGYTF
-,TRBJ1-2,-,TRBV9,TGTGCCAGCAGCCGGGGCCCCGAATTGGCGGGCTATGGCTACACCTTC,CASSRGPELAGYGYTF
TRBD1,TRBJ1-1,-,TRBV7-2,TGTGCCAGCAGCTTACGGACAGGGAACACTGAAGCTTTCTTT,CASSLRTGNTEAFF
TRBD1,TRBJ2-7,-,TRBV13,TGTGCCAGCAGCCCCCGGACAGGGGCCACCTACGAGCAGTACTTC,CASSPRTGATYEQYF
-,TRBJ1-2,once,TRBV6-1,TGTGCCAGCAGTGAAGAACAGGGAAATTCCTATGGCTACACCTTC,CASSEEQGNSYGYTF
-,TRBJ1-5,once,TRBV19,TGTGCCAGTCAAAAAGGAGGGGGGCTCGGCAATCAGCCCCAGCATTTT,CASQKGGGLGNQPQHF
-,TRBJ1-2,-,TRBV9,TGTGCCAGCAGCGTAGGGGGGAGTGGCGACTATGGCTACACCTTC,CASSVGGSGDYGYTF
-,TRBJ1-1,-,TRBV6-6,TGTGCCAGCAGTTACTCGACCGTGAACACTGAAGCTTTCTTT,CASSYSTVNTEAFF
-,TRBJ2-3,-,TRBV13,TGTGCCAGCAGCTTAGGTGGACTACCGCCAGATACGCAGTATTTT,CASSLGGLPPDTQYF
TRBD2,TRBJ2-5,-,TRBV5-8,TGTGCCAGCAGCTTGACTAGCGGATCACAAGAGACCCAGTACTTC,CASSLTSGSQETQYF
-,TRBJ1-5,-,TRBV19,TGTGCCAGTAGTATAGGGTATTGGGGACTCAATCAGCCCCAGCATTTT,CASSIGYWGLNQPQHF
-,TRBJ2-7,-,TRBV6-5,TGTGCCAGCAGTAAGGACAGAGTTGCCTACGAGCAGTACTTC,CASSKDRVAYEQYF
-,TRBJ1-2,-,TRBV18,TGTGCCAGCTCACCACCGGGACGGACATATGGCTACACCTTC,CASSPPGRTYGYTF
-,TRBJ1-1,-,TRBV9,TGTGCCAGCAGCATTTTCTCGGGGGTATCGGGAACTGAAGCTTTCTTT,CASSIFSGVSGTEAFF
TRBD1,TRBJ1-4,once,TRBV9,TGTGCCAGCAGCGTTATGACAGGGAATAATGAAAAACTGTTTTTT,CASSVMTGNNEKLFF
-,TRBJ1-2,-,TRBV6-1,TGTGCCAGCAGTCGACAGACCTACTATGGCTACACCTTC,CASSRQTYYGYTF
-,TRBJ2-2,-,TRBV4-1,TGCGCCAGCAGCCAAGATACTTTTCAGGTCACCGGGGAGCTGTTTTTT,CASSQDTFQVTGELFF
-,TRBJ2-5,-,TRBV5-6,TGTGCCAGCAGCTTGGTGGTGATAGGGGTCCAAGAGACCCAGTACTTC,CASSLVVIGVQETQYF
TRBD1,TRBJ1-1,-,TRBV30,TGTGCCTGGAGTGTACATACAGGGGGCACTGAAGCTTTCTTT,CAWSVHTGGTEAFF
-,TRBJ1-2,-,TRBV27,TGTGCCAGCAGTTCGTCAGGGCCCTTAAACTATGGCTACACCTTC,CASSSSGPLNYGYTF
-,TRBJ2-1,-,TRBV5-5,TGTGCCAGCTCTATAGGAGGGTCTCGGCAGGGCGAGCAGTTCTTC,CASSIGGSRQGEQFF
TRBD1,TRBJ1-5,-,TRBV18,TGTGCCAGCTCACCGGACAGGAGCCATCAGCCCCAGCATTTT,CASSPDRSHQPQHF
-,TRBJ2-1,-,TRBV7-3,TGTGCCAGCAGCTTCTACCCACGGAATGAGCAGTTCTTC,CASSFYPRNEQFF
-,TRBJ2-7,once,TRBV30,TGTGCCTGGAGTAGGTGGCCCGGAGGCGAGCAGTACTTC,CAWSRWPGGEQYF
TRBD2,TRBJ2-1,-,TRBV28,TGTGCCAGCAGTTTATATGGACTAGCGGGAGCCGATGAGCAGTTCTTC,CASSLYGLAGADEQFF
-,TRBJ1-4,-,TRBV6-6,TGTGCCAGCAGTTCCCCCGCAACTAATGAAAAACTGTTTTTT,CASSSPATNEKLFF
-,TRBJ2-7,-,TRBV19,TGTGCCAGTACCCCGGGGAGTTACTCCTACGAGCAGTACTTC,CASTPGSYSYEQYF
-,TRBJ1-3,-,TRBV27,TGTGCCAGCAGTATTAGCGTAGGAGGAAACACCATATATTTT,CASSISVGGNTIYF
-,TRBJ2-7,-,TRBV12-2,TGTGCAAGTCGCTTCTTTTACGAGCAGTACTTC,CASRFFYEQYF
TRBD1,TRBJ1-1,once,TRBV7-8,TGTGCCAGCAGCGACGACAGGGATTCTGAAGCTTTCTTT,CASSDDRDSEAFF
TRBD1,TRBJ2-5,-,TRBV5-1,TGCGCCAGCAGCTTGGGGACAGGGTTGTCAGAGACCCAGTACTTC,CASSLGTGLSETQYF
TRBD1,TRBJ2-2,-,TRBV5-4,TGTGCCAGCAGCTCCTGGACAGGCCTGAACACCGGGGAGCTGTTTTTT,CASSSWTGLNTGELFF
TRBD2,TRBJ2-3,-,TRBV5-1,TGCGCCAGCAGCGATGGGACTAGCGGGAGGGGGCTGGTGCAGTATTTT,CASSDGTSGRGLVQYF